This T cell receptor beta chain comes out of a study of blood T cell repertoires in COVID-19. Study summary: PBMCs, B-cell-depleted T cells, or T cells provided the cDNA or gDNA that made up the material.

The repertoire was sequenced with immunoSEQ multiplex PCR; TCRdb's copy has only in-frame clones and lacks some. Of approximately 280,000 clones listed, 75% to 90% are singletons. Membership in each cohort depended on participant-reported clinical history. The V end lost 3 bases, the J end lost 0 bases, and 12 bases lay between the germline ends. Germline CDR1 and CDR2: LGHDT and YNNKEL (reference sequence). The CDR3 is 15 amino acids. The sequencing sample was made of PBMCs or T cells enriched from blood (not recorded which). The V and J genes are TRBV3-1 (or the pseudogene TRBV3-2) and TRBJ2-7; weak D call: TRBD2 (6 bases). The sequence came from a woman aged 45-65 years who had recovered from COVID-19. The CDR3 bases are TGTGCCAGCAGCCATAGCGGTCCTAGCTCCTACGAGCAGTACTTC. Protein: CASSHSGPSSYEQYF.